Listed below are T cell receptor beta chains from one sample, sequenced in a study of T cells in localized non-small cell lung cancer. Produced via immunoSEQ multiplex PCR; TCRdb's table is partial and in-frame only. The table lists nearly 40,000 clones, roughly 86% of them singletons, with around 3.7% in the top ten. Sequences were derived from peripheral blood, sampled before any cancer treatment. Receptors were obtained from a man aged 18 to 55 with stage I lung adenocarcinoma. CDR3s include the opening cysteine and the closing phenylalanine or tryptophan. The D gene is left open where the match is weak. The listing skips clone size in some rows; elsewhere it reads once, few, many or a size class.

size	V	J	D	DNA	CDR3
few	TRBV7-9	TRBJ1-1	-	TGTGCCAGCAGCTTAGATTGGACTGAAGCTTTCTTT	CASSLDWTEAFF
-	TRBV15	TRBJ2-3	-	TGTGCCACCAGCACGGAAAACACAGATACGCAGTATTTT	CATSTENTDTQYF
-	TRBV18	TRBJ2-7	-	TGTGCCAGCTCACAAAACTACGAGCAGTACTTC	CASSQNYEQYF
-	TRBV27	TRBJ2-7	-	TGTGCCAGCAGTTTTGGGTCGGGGAGCTCCTACGAGCAGTACTTC	CASSFGSGSSYEQYF
once	TRBV7-2	TRBJ2-7	-	TGTGCCAGCAGCTTAGAATTTGGTGCAGGCCGCGAGCAGTACTTC	CASSLEFGAGREQYF
-	TRBV5-1	TRBJ1-1	-	TGCGCCAGCAGGGGACACACAGCGAACACTGAAGCTTTCTTT	CASRGHTANTEAFF
-	TRBV28	TRBJ1-2	-	TGTGCCAGCAGTTCCCGCAGGGGAGGGGACTATGGCTACACCTTC	CASSSRRGGDYGYTF
-	TRBV5-4	TRBJ2-3	TRBD1	TGTGCCAGCAGCTTAGGGACAGGGGGCGGTGCAGATACGCAGTATTTT	CASSLGTGGGADTQYF
-	TRBV5-1	TRBJ2-2	TRBD2	TGCGCCAGCAGCCTCCTAGCGGGGGGGCTAGGCGGGGAGCTGTTTTTT	CASSLLAGGLGGELFF
-	TRBV7-2	TRBJ2-7	-	TGTGCCAGCAGCTTATCGGTGGAGACTTCCGAGCAGTACTTC	CASSLSVETSEQYF
-	TRBV9	TRBJ2-5	-	TGTGCCAGCAGCACCACCGGGACCGCCGTAGAGACCCAGTACTTC	CASSTTGTAVETQYF
-	TRBV5-1	TRBJ2-5	-	TGCGCCAGCAGCTCTCAAGAGACCCAGTACTTC	CASSSQETQYF
-	TRBV2	TRBJ1-4	-	TGTGCCAGCAAGGGGGACGCAACTAATGAAAAACTGTTTTTT	CASKGDATNEKLFF
few	TRBV5-1	TRBJ2-1	-	TGCGCCAGCTGGATTAGGGGAGGGGGGAACAATGAGCAGTTCTTC	CASWIRGGGNNEQFF
-	TRBV5-5	TRBJ1-2	-	TGTGCCAGCAGCTTTATCGCCGGGAGCTATGGCTACACCTTC	CASSFIAGSYGYTF
-	TRBV4-1	TRBJ1-5	-	TGCGCCAGCAGCCAAGTTCCCGGAGGGAATCAGCCCCAGCATTTT	CASSQVPGGNQPQHF
-	TRBV4-2	TRBJ2-3	TRBD2	TGTGCCAGCAGCCCGCCGGGGGGGCCGGATAGTACGCAGTATTTT	CASSPPGGPDSTQYF
-	TRBV4-3	TRBJ2-1	-	TGCGCCAGCAGCCAAGTAGTACAGGACCTTTCCTACAATGAGCAGTTCTTC	CASSQVVQDLSYNEQFF
-	TRBV29-1	TRBJ1-1	-	TGCAGCGTTGAAGGGTCTGAAGCTTTCTTT	CSVEGSEAFF
-	TRBV5-5	TRBJ1-6	-	TGTGCCAGCAGCTTGAGGAACCCGGGACTGCATAATTCACCCCTCCACTTT	CASSLRNPGLHNSPLHF
-	TRBV5-6	TRBJ1-2	-	TGTGCCAGCAGCTTGTCGTTAGGCCAGGGATATGGCTACACCTTC	CASSLSLGQGYGYTF
-	TRBV9	TRBJ1-1	-	TGTGCCAGTAGCGTAAAGGGGGACACTGAAGCTTTCTTT	CASSVKGDTEAFF
once	TRBV5-6	TRBJ1-6	-	TGTGCCAGCAGCTACTGGGCCGCTGTCCTGAATTCACCCCTCCACTTT	CASSYWAAVLNSPLHF
-	TRBV5-1	TRBJ2-3	TRBD1	TGCGCCAGCAGCGGGACAGGGACAGATACGCAGTATTTT	CASSGTGTDTQYF
-	TRBV28	TRBJ1-2	-	TGTGCCAGCAGTTCAGGACGGACGGCGGGCTACACCTTC	CASSSGRTAGYTF
-	TRBV27	TRBJ2-1	-	TGTGCCAGCAGTTTAGGCCGACCCTCGGAGCAGTTCTTC	CASSLGRPSEQFF
-	TRBV7-8	TRBJ2-7	-	TGTGCCAGCAGCTTAGGGGGGAGCGGGCCCTACGAGCAGTACTTC	CASSLGGSGPYEQYF
-	TRBV28	TRBJ1-2	-	TGTGCCATTAAACCCGGGGGGGTAAGAGGCGGCTACACCTTC	CAIKPGGVRGGYTF
-	TRBV6-4	TRBJ2-2	-	TGTGCCAGCAGTCGGTTTGGAGGCGGGGAGCTGTTTTTT	CASSRFGGGELFF
-	TRBV16	TRBJ1-1	-	TGTGCCAGCAGCCCGGTCGATGACAGAGAAGCTTTCTTT	CASSPVDDREAFF
-	TRBV6-1	TRBJ2-1	-	TGTGCCAGCAACCGGTTAGGGGACGGCAATGAGCAGTTCTTC	CASNRLGDGNEQFF